One sample yielded the 26 T cell receptor beta chains listed below, sequenced in a study of cytomegalovirus exposure and HLA in healthy donors. The primer mix had 60 Vbeta and 13 Jbeta primers. Repertoires were generated with immunoSEQ multiplex PCR, while TCRdb's copy carries only in-frame clones and drops some. The sample lists 180,000 or so clones, over 75% occurring once. Specimen: PBMCs. All receptors derive from a man aged 18 to 30 in good health and CMV-seropositive.

The rearrangement links TRBV5-4 to TRBJ2-1; possible D gene TRBD1, 6 bases. Trimming pared 1 base from V and 5 bases from J, leaving 13 bases between. The CDR3 sequence is 15 residues long. The germline gives CDR1 SGHNT, CDR2 YYREEE (reference sequence). The CDR3 DNA follows: TGTGCCAGCAGCTTGTTTCCGGGACAAAACAATGAGCAGTTCTTC. Amino acids: CASSLFPGQNNEQFF.

J is TRBJ2-3 and V is TRBV5-1; possible D gene TRBD2, 6 bases. Germline V gene sequence: CDR1 SGHRS, CDR2 YFSETQ. The CDR3 has 16 amino acids. Trimming cost V 2 bases and J 3 bases, with 16 bases left between them. The CDR3 is CASSFGGAVPTDTQYF. The CDR3 region has the DNA TGCGCCAGCAGCTTTGGCGGGGCAGTACCGACAGATACGCAGTATTTT.

This chain uses TRBV7-2 with TRBJ2-7; TRBD2 agrees at 14 bases. The junction had 6 bases not matched to a gene; V was cut back by 5 bases and J by 0 bases. Germline V CDR1 and CDR2: SGHTA, FQGNSA. This CDR3 spans 17 amino acids. Here the CDR3 DNA reads TGTGCCAGCAGCACGCGGACTAGCGGGGGGAGCTCCTACGAGCAGTACTTC. Translating gives CASSTRTSGGSSYEQYF.

This sequence joins TRBV28 and TRBJ2-5, with TRBD1 matching over 9 bases. Germline V gene data show CDR1 as MDHEN and CDR2 as SYDVKM. The V gene end was trimmed by 0 bases and the J gene end by 2 bases; junction bases not matched to a gene: 4. This CDR3 has 16 amino acids. The CDR3 is CASSLWGTGRQETQYF. CDR3 nucleotides: TGTGCCAGCAGTTTATGGGGGACAGGGAGACAAGAGACCCAGTACTTC.

This clone was detected ten times or more. The rearrangement joins TRBV25-1 to TRBJ1-6; no clear D gene. CDR1 and CDR2 (germline): MGHDK, SYGVNS. V was cut by 6 bases and J by 5 bases, with 14 bases left in between. CDR3 length: 15 residues. CDR3 sequence reads: CASSDGGRNNSPLHF. The CDR3 DNA is TGTGCCAGCAGCGACGGTGGGCGAAATAATTCACCCCTCCACTTT.

This sequence joins TRBV10-1 and TRBJ2-5; the match to TRBD1 covers 11 bases. The CDR3 runs 16 residues. With 4 bases clipped from V and 5 bases from J, the junction kept 9 bases outside the gene matches. Per the germline V gene, CDR1 is WNHNN and CDR2 is SYGVQD (reference sequence). The CDR3 nucleotides are TGCGCCAGCAGTGCTGCCGGGACAGGGGGTGTCGAGACCCAGTACTTC. Translation gives CASSAAGTGGVETQYF.

The V and J genes are TRBV6-5 and TRBJ2-4; possibly TRBD2 for D (6 bases). This CDR3 region has 14 residues. Germline CDR1 MNHEY, CDR2 SVGAGI. Trimming took 4 bases from V and 1 from J, leaving 8 bases between them. CDR3 region: CASSSAGAKNIQYF. CDR3 bases: TGTGCCAGCAGTTCCGCGGGGGCCAAAAACATTCAGTACTTC.

Only one count was recorded for this clone. The chain joins TRBV9 to TRBJ1-1; a weak D match, TRBD1 (5 bases). The ends were cut back, 3 bases at V and 5 bases at J, with 14 bases in the middle. This CDR3 has 14 amino acids. Germline V gene data show CDR1 as SGDLS and CDR2 as YYNGEE. CDR3 sequence reads: CASSDGGAGTEAFF. The CDR3 nucleotides read TGTGCCAGCAGCGATGGAGGGGCGGGAACTGAAGCTTTCTTT. The full variable domain, completed using reference TRBV9 and TRBJ1-1, is DSGVTQTPKHLITATGQRVTLRCSPRSGDLSVYWYQQSLDQGLQFLIQYYNGEERAKGNILERFSAQQFPDLHSELNLSSLELGDSALYFCASSDGGAGTEAFFGQGTRLTVV.

The table lists this clone with a few counts. This rearrangement joins TRBV5-6 to TRBJ1-6; the match to TRBD1 covers 7 bases. CDR3 size: 14 residues. Germline V lookup: CDR1 SGHDT, CDR2 YYEEEE. V was clipped by 0 bases and J by 7 bases; unmatched bases: 1. In DNA form, the CDR3 reads TGTGCCAGCAGCTTGGCCAGGGGGAATTCACCCCTCCACTTT. Translated: CASSLARGNSPLHF. The whole variable domain, filled in from reference TRBV5-6 and TRBJ1-6, reads DAGVTQSPTHLIKTRGQQVTLRCSPKSGHDTVSWYQQALGQGPQFIFQYYEEEERQRGNFPDRFSGHQFPNYSSELNVNALLLGDSALYLCASSLARGNSPLHFGNGTRLTVT.

This clone was detected once. The chain has TRBV19 and TRBJ1-5; the D is unclear. Deletions cut 1 base from V and 0 bases from J, with 10 bases between. This CDR3 region has 16 residues. Germline CDR1 reads LNHDA; CDR2 reads SQIVND (reference sequence). The CDR3 here is CASSIAVTYSNQPQHF. The CDR3 DNA reads as TGTGCCAGTAGTATAGCGGTCACCTATAGCAATCAGCCCCAGCATTTT.

This rearrangement joins TRBV5-1 to TRBJ2-1; D gene unclear. The germline V and J ends were trimmed by 4 bases and 0 bases, with 11 bases remaining between them. The CDR3 is 15 amino acids. Looked up from germline, CDR1 is SGHRS and CDR2 is YFSETQ. The CDR3 loop reads CASSHLPSSYNEQFF. Written as DNA, the CDR3 is TGCGCCAGCAGCCATCTCCCGAGCTCCTACAATGAGCAGTTCTTC.

This clone was observed a single time. The chain uses TRBV5-1 and TRBJ2-6; D not certain. Trimming removed 4 bases at V and 0 bases at J, with 8 bases between. The CDR3 sequence is 15 residues long. The germline CDR1 and CDR2 sequences are SGHRS and YFSETQ. The CDR3 reads CASSDDTSGANVLTF. The CDR3 region has the DNA TGCGCCAGCAGCGACGACACCTCTGGGGCCAACGTCCTGACTTTC.

V and J are TRBV18 and TRBJ1-2; D unresolved. Per germline, CDR1 KGHSH and CDR2 LQKENI. The CDR3 covers 14 residues. V lost 5 bases and J lost 4, with 14 bases in between. CDR3 DNA sequence: TGTGCCAGCTCAAGAGATAAACGGTCCTATGGCTACACCTTC. Amino acids: CASSRDKRSYGYTF. Together with reference TRBV18 and TRBJ1-2, the CDR3 gives the full variable domain: NAGVMQNPRHLVRRRGQEARLRCSPMKGHSHVYWYRQLPEEGLKFMVYLQKENIIDESGMPKERFSAEFPKEGPSILRIQQVVRGDSAAYFCASSRDKRSYGYTFGSGTRLTVV.

The chain joins TRBV6-1 to TRBJ1-4; no clear D. The CDR3 consists of 16 residues. The V and J ends lost 2 bases and 4 bases respectively, with 14 bases between them. The germline V gene encodes CDR1 MNHNS and CDR2 SASEGT. CDR3 DNA: TGTGCCAGCAGTGAAAGGTCAAGTCGGGTTAATGAAAAACTGTTTTTT. Protein: CASSERSSRVNEKLFF.

The rearrangement uses TRBV30 and TRBJ2-1; 11 nucleotides agree with TRBD1. CDR1 and CDR2 (germline): GTSNPN, SVGIG (reference sequence). With 1 base clipped from V and 9 bases from J, the junction kept 2 bases outside the gene matches. This CDR3 is built from 13 residues. The chain's CDR3 is CAWSEGTGGEQFF. The CDR3 nucleotides read TGTGCCTGGAGTGAGGGGACAGGGGGTGAGCAGTTCTTC.

The rearrangement joins TRBV7-6 to TRBJ2-1; the D is unclear. The CDR3 is 15 amino acids. Germline values: CDR1 SGHVS, CDR2 FNYEAQ. Trimming took off 4 bases at V and 1 base at J, with 11 bases between the two ends. The CDR3 protein is CASSSQPGSYNEQFF. DNA of the CDR3: TGTGCCAGCAGCTCGCAACCGGGTTCCTACAATGAGCAGTTCTTC.

The V gene is TRBV2, the J gene TRBJ2-3; possible D gene TRBD1, 6 bases. The length of the CDR3 is 13 residues. V gave up 8 bases and J gave up 6 bases, with 15 bases separating them. Germline V gives CDR1 SNHLY, CDR2 FYNNEI. The CDR3 region has the DNA TGTGCCAGCTCACTGGGGGCCAGGGATACGCAGTATTTT. Protein sequence: CASSLGARDTQYF.

The chain carries TRBV5-8 and TRBJ1-5; D not resolved. The CDR3 has 14 residues. V lost 0 bases and J lost 3, with 7 bases in between. Germline V gene data show CDR1 as SGHTS and CDR2 as YDEGEE. CDR3 in amino acids: CASSLEQLNQPQHF. CDR3 DNA sequence: TGTGCCAGCAGCTTGGAGCAACTCAATCAGCCCCAGCATTTT. Supplemented by reference TRBV5-8 and TRBJ1-5, the full variable domain reads EAGVTQSPTHLIKTRGQQATLRCSPISGHTSVYWYQQALGLGLQFLLWYDEGEERNRGNFPPRFSGRQFPNYSSELNVNALELEDSALYLCASSLEQLNQPQHFGDGTRLSIL.

Notes on this clone: Compared with germline, one end of the junction differs, possibly owing to a read error. The V call is TRBV6-5, the J call TRBJ1-2, with 8 nucleotides matching TRBD1. Per germline, CDR1 MNHEY and CDR2 SVGAGI. This CDR3 region has 16 residues. The CDR3 loop reads CANSYSSGQANYGYTF. The CDR3 DNA reads TGTGCCAACAGTTACTCGTCGGGACAGGCTAACTATGGCTACACCTTC.

This clone was observed a handful of times. This CDR3 reads CASSQDGQEGFGYTF. The CDR3 nucleotides read TGCGCCAGCAGCCAAGATGGACAGGAGGGATTTGGCTACACCTTC. The rearrangement joins TRBV4-1 to TRBJ1-2; the match to TRBD1 covers 7 bases. With 0 bases clipped from V and 7 bases from J, the junction kept 8 bases outside the gene matches. Germline lookup yields CDR1 MGHRA and CDR2 YSYEKL. The CDR3 is 15 residues long.

This rearrangement joins TRBV5-4 to TRBJ2-7; TRBD1 might be the D (5 bases). The germline V gene encodes CDR1 SGHNT and CDR2 YYREEE (reference sequence). The germline V and J ends were trimmed by 3 bases and 3 bases, with 16 bases remaining between them. The CDR3 contains 15 residues. CDR3 loop: CASSSGTGWSYEQYF. The CDR3 DNA sequence: TGTGCCAGCAGCTCTGGTACAGGATGGAGCTACGAGCAGTACTTC. The full variable domain, rest sourced from reference TRBV5-4 and TRBJ2-7, is ETGVTQSPTHLIKTRGQQVTLRCSSQSGHNTVSWYQQALGQGPQFIFQYYREEENGRGNFPPRFSGLQFPNYSSELNVNALELDDSALYLCASSSGTGWSYEQYFGPGTRLTVT.

Comment on this clone: At one of its ends the junction is not consistent with the germline gene, which may arise from a read error. The J gene is TRBJ1-5, the V gene TRBV7-9, with 8 bases matching TRBD1. The V gene's germline CDR1 is SEHNR and CDR2 FQNEAQ (reference sequence). The CDR3 sequence is 14 residues long. CDR3 region: CSSSADRGNQPQHF. The CDR3 DNA sequence: TGTTCCAGCAGCGCGGACAGGGGCAATCAGCCCCAGCATTTT.

The CDR3 loop is CASSLGREANEKLFF. The DNA for the CDR3 is TGCGCCAGCAGCTTGGGACGGGAGGCTAATGAAAAACTGTTTTTT. V usage is TRBV5-1 and J usage is TRBJ1-4; unclear D gene. From germline, CDR1 is SGHRS and CDR2 YFSETQ. The CDR3 loop spans 15 amino acids. V was cut by 0 bases and J by 3 bases, with 9 bases left in between.

The chain combines TRBV7-9 with TRBJ2-3; TRBD2 matches at 8 bases. Trimming took 5 bases from V and 0 from J; bases not matched to a gene: 4. CDR1 is SEHNR, CDR2 FQNEAQ, per germline (reference sequence). The CDR3 covers 15 residues. CDR3 protein: CASSITSGSTDTQYF. DNA of the CDR3: TGTGCCAGCAGCATAACTAGCGGCAGCACAGATACGCAGTATTTT.

This CDR3 reads CASSLIGTKIPTDTQYF. CDR3 coding DNA: TGTGCCAGCAGCTTAATCGGGACTAAAATTCCCACAGATACGCAGTATTTT. This sequence joins TRBV7-2 and TRBJ2-3; 7 bases are shared with TRBD2. Looked up from germline, CDR1 is SGHTA and CDR2 is FQGNSA. The CDR3 totals 17 residues. V dropped 2 bases and J dropped 2; count of bases not matched to a gene: 10.

The V and J genes are TRBV5-5 and TRBJ1-2, with TRBD1 as a possible D gene (6 bases). CDR1 and CDR2 from the germline V gene are SGHKS and YYEKEE (reference sequence). Between the trimmed V and J ends, which lost 0 bases and 4 bases, there was a span of 10 bases. There are 14 residues in the CDR3. The CDR3 nucleotides are TGTGCCAGCAGCTTGGAAGTGGACAGCTATGGCTACACCTTC. This sequence encodes CASSLEVDSYGYTF.